The rows below give T cell receptor beta chains drawn from one sample of a study of vaccination effects on CD4 cells after COVID-19. Sequencing was performed with immunoSEQ multiplex PCR; in TCRdb, only in-frame clones are kept and a portion is missing. The repertoire has approximately 44,000 clones, 77% of them found once; the top ten carry about 3.1%. The antigens of these receptors remain unknown. Here the sequenced sample was CD4+ T cells from PBMCs cultured with HCoV-NL63 spike peptides, taken before COVID-19 vaccination. These receptors all come from a human donor who received a COVID-19 vaccine. CDR3s include the opening cysteine and the closing phenylalanine or tryptophan. Fields, in order: J gene, clone size, D gene, V gene, CDR3 protein, CDR3 DNA. The D gene is left open where the match is weak. Clone size is shown for a subset of rows, as once, few, many or a class of expanded clone.

J: TRBJ2-3; size: .; D: .; V: TRBV7-2; CDR3: CASSTQGLGTDTQYF; DNA: TGTGCCAGCAGCACACAGGGCCTGGGAACAGATACGCAGTATTTT
J: TRBJ2-3; size: .; D: TRBD1; V: TRBV9; CDR3: CASSEFPGQGTDTQYF; DNA: TGTGCCAGCAGTGAATTTCCGGGACAGGGCACAGATACGCAGTATTTT
J: TRBJ1-2; size: .; D: .; V: TRBV7-2; CDR3: CASSLVSGNYGYTF; DNA: TGTGCCAGCAGCTTAGTATCAGGGAACTATGGCTACACCTTC
J: TRBJ2-3; size: .; D: TRBD2; V: TRBV18; CDR3: CASSPPGGLRSTDTQYF; DNA: TGTGCCAGCTCACCACCGGGGGGACTACGGTCAACGGATACGCAGTATTTT
J: TRBJ1-6; size: few; D: TRBD1; V: TRBV7-8; CDR3: CASRTGGASPLHF; DNA: TGTGCCAGCAGGACAGGGGGTGCATCACCCCTCCACTTT
J: TRBJ2-5; size: .; D: TRBD2; V: TRBV19; CDR3: CASSISAGGRETQYF; DNA: TGTGCCAGTAGTATCTCTGCCGGGGGGAGGGAGACCCAGTACTTC
J: TRBJ1-2; size: .; D: .; V: TRBV18; CDR3: CASSPPGGADQPYGYTF; DNA: TGTGCCAGCTCACCCCCGGGGGGGGCGGACCAACCCTATGGCTACACCTTC
J: TRBJ1-3; size: few; D: .; V: TRBV11-2; CDR3: CASSLSAGVGNTIYF; DNA: TGTGCCAGCAGCTTATCCGCCGGGGTTGGAAACACCATATATTTT
J: TRBJ2-1; size: .; D: TRBD2; V: TRBV6-5; CDR3: CASRRLAGAYNEQFF; DNA: TGTGCCAGCAGGCGACTAGCGGGGGCCTACAATGAGCAGTTCTTC
J: TRBJ1-2; size: .; D: .; V: TRBV21-1; CDR3: CASSTPANYGYTF; DNA: TGTGCCAGCAGCACCCCCGCTAACTATGGCTACACCTTC
J: TRBJ1-5; size: .; D: .; V: TRBV12-3/TRBV12-4; CDR3: CASSLWGQPQHF; DNA: TGTGCCAGCAGTTTATGGGGTCAGCCCCAGCATTTT
J: TRBJ1-6; size: few; D: .; V: TRBV6-5; CDR3: CASSYSAIKGAPLHF; DNA: TGTGCCAGCAGTTACTCGGCCATAAAGGGGGCACCCCTCCACTTT
J: TRBJ2-1; size: .; D: TRBD2; V: TRBV28; CDR3: CASSAPGLAGGPNEQFF; DNA: TGTGCCAGCAGCGCCCCCGGACTAGCGGGGGGGCCCAATGAGCAGTTCTTC
J: TRBJ1-5; size: few; D: .; V: TRBV3-1/TRBV3-2; CDR3: CASSLKIGNQPQHF; DNA: TGTGCCAGCAGCCTGAAAATCGGGAATCAGCCCCAGCATTTT
J: TRBJ2-1; size: .; D: TRBD1; V: TRBV27; CDR3: CASSSLGQGYEQFF; DNA: TGTGCCAGCAGTTCTTTAGGACAGGGGTATGAGCAGTTCTTC
J: TRBJ1-2; size: few; D: .; V: TRBV18; CDR3: CASSPGVNYGYTF; DNA: TGTGCCAGCTCACCAGGGGTTAACTATGGCTACACCTTC
J: TRBJ2-5; size: once; D: .; V: TRBV24-1; CDR3: CATSDLFGGETQYF; DNA: TGTGCCACCAGTGATTTGTTTGGGGGAGAGACCCAGTACTTC
J: TRBJ2-1; size: .; D: .; V: TRBV5-4; CDR3: CASSSPFRDSYNEQFF; DNA: TGTGCCAGCAGCTCGCCATTTAGGGACTCCTACAATGAGCAGTTCTTC
J: TRBJ1-2; size: .; D: .; V: TRBV19; CDR3: CASSISAAEAFYGYTF; DNA: TGTGCCAGTAGTATCTCCGCCGCAGAAGCTTTCTATGGCTACACCTTC
J: TRBJ1-1; size: once; D: .; V: TRBV5-1; CDR3: CASSRIRTVDTEAFF; DNA: TGCGCCAGCAGCCGGATCAGGACAGTTGACACTGAAGCTTTCTTT
J: TRBJ1-1; size: once; D: .; V: TRBV5-1; CDR3: CASSLYQGTEAFF; DNA: TGCGCCAGCAGCCTTTATCAGGGGACTGAAGCTTTCTTT
J: TRBJ1-1; size: few; D: .; V: TRBV14; CDR3: CASSQDLGQITVKAFF; DNA: TGTGCCAGCAGCCAAGATTTGGGGCAGATAACGGTAAAAGCTTTCTTT
J: TRBJ1-4; size: .; D: .; V: TRBV7-2; CDR3: CASSLRGGDNEKLFF; DNA: TGTGCCAGCAGCCTCCGAGGGGGTGATAATGAAAAACTGTTTTTT
J: TRBJ2-5; size: .; D: .; V: TRBV5-1; CDR3: CASSRPAQQETQYF; DNA: TGCGCCAGCAGCCGGCCGGCCCAGCAAGAGACCCAGTACTTC
J: TRBJ2-5; size: once; D: .; V: TRBV6-5; CDR3: CASRIDPHQETQYF; DNA: TGTGCCAGCAGAATTGACCCACACCAAGAGACCCAGTACTTC
J: TRBJ1-4; size: .; D: .; V: TRBV6-5; CDR3: CASSFTINEKLFF; DNA: TGTGCCAGCAGTTTTACGATAAATGAAAAACTGTTTTTT
J: TRBJ2-3; size: .; D: .; V: TRBV7-9; CDR3: CASSLRGSGRVGDTQYF; DNA: TGTGCCAGCAGCTTAAGAGGAAGCGGCAGGGTGGGAGATACGCAGTATTTT
J: TRBJ1-1; size: .; D: .; V: TRBV7-2; CDR3: CASSKTVNTEAFF; DNA: TGTGCCAGCAGCAAGACAGTGAACACTGAAGCTTTCTTT
J: TRBJ2-4; size: .; D: .; V: TRBV21-1; CDR3: CASSKAPSGGAKNIQYF; DNA: TGTGCCAGCAGCAAAGCCCCTAGCGGGGGGGCGAAAAACATTCAGTACTTC
J: TRBJ1-1; size: .; D: .; V: TRBV27; CDR3: CASSLREEYTEAFF; DNA: TGTGCCAGCAGTTTAAGAGAGGAGTACACTGAAGCTTTCTTT
J: TRBJ2-4; size: .; D: TRBD1; V: TRBV7-3; CDR3: CASSLGQGWSNIQYF; DNA: TGTGCCAGCAGCCTCGGACAGGGTTGGAGTAACATTCAGTACTTC
J: TRBJ1-1; size: .; D: TRBD1; V: TRBV24-1; CDR3: CATSRTGSNTEAFF; DNA: TGTGCCACCAGTAGGACAGGGTCGAACACTGAAGCTTTCTTT
J: TRBJ2-3; size: .; D: TRBD1; V: TRBV6-2/TRBV6-3; CDR3: CASSPYTGTGRDTQYF; DNA: TGTGCCAGCAGCCCCTATACCGGGACAGGACGAGATACGCAGTATTTT
J: TRBJ2-3; size: .; D: TRBD1; V: TRBV19; CDR3: CASSVRQGEGNTQYF; DNA: TGTGCCAGTAGTGTAAGACAGGGGGAAGGAAATACGCAGTATTTT
J: TRBJ1-6; size: .; D: .; V: TRBV9; CDR3: CASSVALGGASPLHF; DNA: TGTGCCAGCAGCGTAGCTTTAGGGGGTGCTTCACCCCTCCACTTT
J: TRBJ1-2; size: .; D: .; V: TRBV4-1; CDR3: CASSQATGISTFYTF; DNA: TGCGCCAGCAGCCAAGCGACCGGGATTTCAACATTCTACACCTTC